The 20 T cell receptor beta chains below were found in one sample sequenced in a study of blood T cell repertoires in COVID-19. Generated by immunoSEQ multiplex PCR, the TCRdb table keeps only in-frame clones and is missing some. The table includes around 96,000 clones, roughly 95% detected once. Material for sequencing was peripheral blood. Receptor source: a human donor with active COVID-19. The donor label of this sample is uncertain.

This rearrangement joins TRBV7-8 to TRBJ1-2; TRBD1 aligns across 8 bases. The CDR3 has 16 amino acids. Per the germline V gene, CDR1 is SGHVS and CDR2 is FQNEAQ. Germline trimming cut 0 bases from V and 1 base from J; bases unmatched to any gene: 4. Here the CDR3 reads CASSLAGQGSNYGYTF. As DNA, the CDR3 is TGTGCCAGCAGCTTAGCAGGACAGGGAAGTAACTATGGCTACACCTTC. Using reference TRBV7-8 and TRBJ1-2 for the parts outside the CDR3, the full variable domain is GAGVSQSPRYKVAKRGQDVALRCDPISGHVSLFWYQQALGQGPEFLTYFQNEAQLDKSGLPSDRFFAERPEGSVSTLKIQRTQQEDSAVYLCASSLAGQGSNYGYTFGSGTRLTVV.

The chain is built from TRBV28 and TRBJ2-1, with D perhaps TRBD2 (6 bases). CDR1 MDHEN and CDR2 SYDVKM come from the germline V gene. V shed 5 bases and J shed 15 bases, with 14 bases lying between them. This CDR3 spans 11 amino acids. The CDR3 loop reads CASSREPSRFF. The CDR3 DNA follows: TGTGCCAGCAGTCGGGAGCCCTCCCGGTTCTTC. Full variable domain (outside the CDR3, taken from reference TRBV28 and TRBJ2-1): DVKVTQSSRYLVKRTGEKVFLECVQDMDHENMFWYRQDPGLGLRLIYFSYDVKMKEKGDIPEGYSVSREKKERFSLILESASTNQTSMYLCASSREPSRFFGPGTRLTVL.

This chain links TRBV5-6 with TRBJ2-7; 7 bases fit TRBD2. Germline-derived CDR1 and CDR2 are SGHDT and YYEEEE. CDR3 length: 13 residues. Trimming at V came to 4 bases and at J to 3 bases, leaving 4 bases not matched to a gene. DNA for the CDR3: TGTGCCAGCAGCCCCGGGACTAACTACGAGCAGTACTTC. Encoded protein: CASSPGTNYEQYF.

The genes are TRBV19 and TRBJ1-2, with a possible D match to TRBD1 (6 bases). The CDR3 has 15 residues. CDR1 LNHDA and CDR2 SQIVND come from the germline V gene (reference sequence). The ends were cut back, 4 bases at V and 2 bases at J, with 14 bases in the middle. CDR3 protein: CASSRTGTKNYGYTF. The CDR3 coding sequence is TGTGCCAGTAGTAGGACCGGGACAAAGAACTATGGCTACACCTTC.

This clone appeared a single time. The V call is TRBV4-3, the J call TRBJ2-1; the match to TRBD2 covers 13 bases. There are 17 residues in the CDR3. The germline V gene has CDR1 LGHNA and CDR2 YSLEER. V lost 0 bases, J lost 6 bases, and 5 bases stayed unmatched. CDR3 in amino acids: CASSQETRTSGSNEQFF. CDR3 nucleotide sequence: TGCGCCAGCAGCCAAGAAACCCGGACTAGCGGGAGCAATGAGCAGTTCTTC.

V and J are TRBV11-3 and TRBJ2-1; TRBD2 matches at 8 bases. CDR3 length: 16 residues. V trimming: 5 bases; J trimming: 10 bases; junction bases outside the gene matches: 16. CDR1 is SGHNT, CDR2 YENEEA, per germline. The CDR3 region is CASSTLGRGAPEEQFF. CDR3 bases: TGTGCCAGCAGCACCCTCGGGCGGGGGGCGCCAGAGGAGCAGTTCTTC.

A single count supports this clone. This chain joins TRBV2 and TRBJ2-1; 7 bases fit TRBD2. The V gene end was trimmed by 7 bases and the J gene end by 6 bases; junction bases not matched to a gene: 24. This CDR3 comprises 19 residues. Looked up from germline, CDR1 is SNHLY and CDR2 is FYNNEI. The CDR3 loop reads CASTKRDQILRHLSNEQFF. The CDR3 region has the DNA TGTGCCAGCACTAAGCGGGACCAGATCCTACGCCACCTCTCCAATGAGCAGTTCTTC.

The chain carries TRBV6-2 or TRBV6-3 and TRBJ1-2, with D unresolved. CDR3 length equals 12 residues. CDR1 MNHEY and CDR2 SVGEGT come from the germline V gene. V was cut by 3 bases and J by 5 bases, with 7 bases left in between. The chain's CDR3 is CASSYREYGYTF. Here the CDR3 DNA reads TGTGCCAGCAGTTATCGGGAATATGGCTACACCTTC.

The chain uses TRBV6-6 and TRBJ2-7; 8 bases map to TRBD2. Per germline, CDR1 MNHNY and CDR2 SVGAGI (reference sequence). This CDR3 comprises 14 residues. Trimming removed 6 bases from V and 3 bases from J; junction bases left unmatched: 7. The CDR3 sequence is CASSPSGSRYEQYF. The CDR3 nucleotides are TGTGCCAGCAGCCCCAGCGGGAGTCGCTACGAGCAGTACTTC.

CDR3 nucleotide sequence: TGTGCCATCAGTGAGGCGGGGTACGAGCAGTACTTC. Translation gives CAISEAGYEQYF. The chain has TRBV10-3 and TRBJ2-7; perhaps TRBD2 as D (6 bases). Germline V gene lookup returns CDR1 ENHRY and CDR2 SYGVKD. This CDR3 is built from 12 residues. Trimming stripped 2 bases from V and 4 bases from J, with 6 bases between.

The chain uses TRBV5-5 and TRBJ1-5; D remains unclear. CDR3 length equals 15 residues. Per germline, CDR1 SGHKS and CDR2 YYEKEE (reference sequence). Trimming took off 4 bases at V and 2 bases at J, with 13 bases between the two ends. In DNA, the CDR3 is TGTGCCAGCAGCCCGGTGGGAGGCGGCAATCAGCCCCAGCATTTT. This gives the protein CASSPVGGGNQPQHF.

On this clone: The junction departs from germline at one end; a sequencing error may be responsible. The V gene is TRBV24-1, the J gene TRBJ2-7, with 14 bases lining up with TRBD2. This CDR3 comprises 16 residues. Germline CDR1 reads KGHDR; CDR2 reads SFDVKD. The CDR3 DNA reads TGTGCCGCCAGTGACAAGGGACTAGCGGGAGTGCGCGAGCAGTACTTC. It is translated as CAASDKGLAGVREQYF.

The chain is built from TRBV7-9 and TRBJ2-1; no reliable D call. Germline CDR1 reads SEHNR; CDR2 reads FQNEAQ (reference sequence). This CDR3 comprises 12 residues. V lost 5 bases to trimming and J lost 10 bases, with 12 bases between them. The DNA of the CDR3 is TGTGCCAGCAGCCTAATAGAGTGGGAGCAGTTCTTC. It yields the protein CASSLIEWEQFF.

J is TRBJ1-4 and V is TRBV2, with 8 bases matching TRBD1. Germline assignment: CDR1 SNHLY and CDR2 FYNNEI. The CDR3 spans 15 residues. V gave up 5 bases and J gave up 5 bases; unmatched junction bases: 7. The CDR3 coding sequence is TGTGCCAGCAGTCCGAGGACAGGGCTCAATGAAAAACTGTTTTTT. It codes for CASSPRTGLNEKLFF.

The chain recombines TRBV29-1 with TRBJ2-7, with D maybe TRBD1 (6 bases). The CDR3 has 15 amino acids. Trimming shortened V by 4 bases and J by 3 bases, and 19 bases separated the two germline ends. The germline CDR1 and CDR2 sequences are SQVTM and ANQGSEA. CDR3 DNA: TGCAGCGTTGTGGGATTACCAACAGGGATCTACGAGCAGTACTTC. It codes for CSVVGLPTGIYEQYF.

The CDR3 sequence is CASSSRERGTDTQYF. For the CDR3, the DNA is TGTGCCAGCAGCTCCAGGGAAAGGGGCACAGATACGCAGTATTTT. The J gene is TRBJ2-3, the V gene TRBV7-8; the D gene is possibly TRBD1 (5 bases). Per the germline V gene, CDR1 is SGHVS and CDR2 is FQNEAQ. Deletions cut 4 bases from V and 1 base from J, with 12 bases between. The CDR3 has 15 amino acids.

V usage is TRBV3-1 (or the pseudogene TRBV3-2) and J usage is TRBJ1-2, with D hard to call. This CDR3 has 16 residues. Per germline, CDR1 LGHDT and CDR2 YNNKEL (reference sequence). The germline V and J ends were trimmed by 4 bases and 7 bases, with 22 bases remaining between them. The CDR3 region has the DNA TGTGCCAGCAGCCCTAGATTACCGACGGCCCTATCTGGCTACACCTTC. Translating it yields CASSPRLPTALSGYTF.

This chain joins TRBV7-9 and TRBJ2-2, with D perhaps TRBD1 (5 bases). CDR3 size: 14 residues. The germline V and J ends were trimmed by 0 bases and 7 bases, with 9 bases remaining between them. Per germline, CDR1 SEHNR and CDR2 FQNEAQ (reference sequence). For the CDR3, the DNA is TGTGCCAGCAGCTTAGCAGGGGTGAACGGGGAGCTGTTTTTT. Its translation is CASSLAGVNGELFF.

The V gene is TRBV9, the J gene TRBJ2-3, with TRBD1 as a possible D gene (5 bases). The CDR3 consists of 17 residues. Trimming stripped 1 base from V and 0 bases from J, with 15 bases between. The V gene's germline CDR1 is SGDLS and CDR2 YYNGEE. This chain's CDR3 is CASSVIGANPSTDTQYF. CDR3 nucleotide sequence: TGTGCCAGCAGCGTAATTGGGGCTAACCCTAGCACAGATACGCAGTATTTT. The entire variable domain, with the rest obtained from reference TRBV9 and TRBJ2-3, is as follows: DSGVTQTPKHLITATGQRVTLRCSPRSGDLSVYWYQQSLDQGLQFLIQYYNGEERAKGNILERFSAQQFPDLHSELNLSSLELGDSALYFCASSVIGANPSTDTQYFGPGTRLTVL.

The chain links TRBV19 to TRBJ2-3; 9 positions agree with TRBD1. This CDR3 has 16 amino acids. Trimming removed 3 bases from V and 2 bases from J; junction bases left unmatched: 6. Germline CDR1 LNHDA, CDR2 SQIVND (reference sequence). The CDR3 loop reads CASSIRTGANTDTQYF. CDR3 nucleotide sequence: TGTGCCAGTAGTATCCGGACAGGGGCCAACACAGATACGCAGTATTTT.